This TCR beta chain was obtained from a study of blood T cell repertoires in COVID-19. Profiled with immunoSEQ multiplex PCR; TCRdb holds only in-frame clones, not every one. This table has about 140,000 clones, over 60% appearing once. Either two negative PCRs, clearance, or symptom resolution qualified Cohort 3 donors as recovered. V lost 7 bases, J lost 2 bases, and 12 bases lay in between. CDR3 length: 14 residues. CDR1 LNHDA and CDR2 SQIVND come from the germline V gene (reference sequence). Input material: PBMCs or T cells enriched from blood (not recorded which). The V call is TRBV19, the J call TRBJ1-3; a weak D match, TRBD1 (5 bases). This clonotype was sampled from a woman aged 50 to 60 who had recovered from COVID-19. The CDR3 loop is CASMGGSAGNTIYF. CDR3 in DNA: TGTGCCAGTATGGGGGGTTCGGCTGGAAACACCATATATTTT. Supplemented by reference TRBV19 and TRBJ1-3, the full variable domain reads DGGITQSPKYLFRKEGQNVTLSCEQNLNHDAMYWYRQDPGQGLRLIYYSQIVNDFQKGDIAEGYSVSREKKESFPLTVTSAQKNPTAFYLCASMGGSAGNTIYFGEGSWLTVV.